This T cell receptor beta chain is from a study of T cell responses to AZD1222 COVID-19 vaccine. Overall study results and limits: Among the donors, most were white British and more were female, and clonal diversity was possibly underestimated. At baseline, seropositivity was found in only a handful of AZD1222 recipients.

Per germline, CDR1 MNHEY and CDR2 SVGAGI. There are 16 residues in the CDR3. The J segment lost 6 bases and the V segment lost 3 bases, leaving 10 bases of the junction unmatched. On this clone itself: Its antigen is currently unknown.

Sequenced by immunoSEQ multiplex PCR; TCRdb stores in-frame clones only, minus some. The sample has fewer than 110,000 clones; approximately 88% are singletons. The sequence derives from an adult in good health. The chain carries TRBV6-5 and TRBJ2-3; 9 bases are shared with TRBD2. This sample comprised peripheral blood, obtained on day 0 of AZD1222 vaccination. The CDR3 coding sequence is TGTGCCAGCAGTTATAGGAGCCTAGCGGGGCGCGATACGCAGTATTTT. This translates into CASSYRSLAGRDTQYF.